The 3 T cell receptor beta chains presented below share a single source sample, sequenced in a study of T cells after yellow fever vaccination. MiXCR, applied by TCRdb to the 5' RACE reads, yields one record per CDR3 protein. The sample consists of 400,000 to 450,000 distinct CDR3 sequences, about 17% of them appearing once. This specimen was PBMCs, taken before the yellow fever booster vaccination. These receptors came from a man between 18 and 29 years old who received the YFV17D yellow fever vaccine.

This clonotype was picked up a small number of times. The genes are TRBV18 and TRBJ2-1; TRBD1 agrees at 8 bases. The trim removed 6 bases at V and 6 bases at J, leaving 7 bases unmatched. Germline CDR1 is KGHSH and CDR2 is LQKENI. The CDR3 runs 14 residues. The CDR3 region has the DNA TGTGCCAGCTCCCACCGGGACAGGTCCAATGAGCAGTTCTTC. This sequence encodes CASSHRDRSNEQFF.

The CDR3 DNA reads TGTGCCAGCAGCCTCTCGGCGAGCATGAGGACTGAAGCTTTCTTT. This encodes CASSLSASMRTEAFF. The chain carries TRBV7-2 and TRBJ1-1; D uncertain. Trimming cost V 5 bases and J 5 bases, with 18 bases left between them. Germline loops: CDR1 SGHTA, CDR2 FQGNSA. The CDR3 covers 15 residues.

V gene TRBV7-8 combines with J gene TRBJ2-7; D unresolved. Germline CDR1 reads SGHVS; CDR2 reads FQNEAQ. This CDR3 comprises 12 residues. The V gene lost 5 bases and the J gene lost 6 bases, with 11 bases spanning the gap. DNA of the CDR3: TGTGCCAGCAGCCCCACCGGACGCGAGCAGTACGTC. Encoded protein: CASSPTGREQYV.